This passage covers 31 T cell receptor beta chains from one sample sequenced in a study of T cells after yellow fever vaccination (dated by TCRdb to between 2017 and 2020). The method was 5' RACE. Sequenced using an Illumina HiSeq 2500. The public reads were reprocessed in TCRdb via fastp at Q25 and MiXCR, keeping in-frame beta chains. Duplicate CDR3 protein sequences are folded into a single record with the most common DNA and genes. The table for this sample lists about 140,000 distinct CDR3 sequences; 6.6% of them were counted only once. The ten largest clones capture approximately 0.61% of the sample. The treatment or condition label corresponds to: live attenuated yellow fever vaccine strain. Specimen: CD4+ T cells sorted from PBMCs, collected 10 days after the yellow fever booster vaccination. The receptors shown here come from a man between 25 and 39 years old who received the YFV17D yellow fever vaccine.

This clonotype was seen ten or more times. The chain has TRBV11-2 and TRBJ2-1; D remains ambiguous. Trimming stripped 2 bases from V and 10 bases from J, with 12 bases between. Germline V lookup: CDR1 SGHAT, CDR2 FQNNGV. The CDR3 is made up of 13 amino acids. Written as DNA, the CDR3 is TGTGCCAGCAGCTTATCCCGCGAGGACGAGCAGTTCTTC. It encodes CASSLSREDEQFF.

This clonotype occurred many times. J is TRBJ2-2 and V is TRBV6-2 or TRBV6-3, with 14 bases identical to TRBD2. Germline CDR1 and CDR2: MNHEY and SVGEGT. The ends lost 6 bases at V and 1 base at J; junction bases unmatched: 7. The CDR3 contains 18 residues. The CDR3 sequence: CASRPGLAGGRNTGELFF. The CDR3 region has the DNA TGTGCCAGCAGACCCGGACTAGCGGGAGGACGGAACACCGGGGAGCTGTTTTTT.

The chain uses TRBV5-4 and TRBJ2-3; D gene ambiguous. The germline V gene encodes CDR1 SGHNT and CDR2 YYREEE (reference sequence). This CDR3 spans 14 amino acids. Trimming took 6 bases from V and 4 from J, leaving 15 bases between them. The CDR3 DNA is TGTGCCAGCACCAACCGGGCCGGCGCAGATACGCAGTATTTT. Translation gives CASTNRAGADTQYF.

V is TRBV3-1 and J is TRBJ2-1, with TRBD2 matching over 8 bases. In germline, CDR1 is LGHDT, CDR2 YNNKEL (reference sequence). The V gene end was trimmed by 11 bases and the J gene end by 7 bases; junction bases not matched to a gene: 16. The CDR3 is made up of 15 amino acids. The CDR3 DNA reads as TGTGCCTCCTGCCGGACCGGGACTAGGGTAAATGAGCAGTTCTTC. It encodes CASCRTGTRVNEQFF.

This clonotype was observed many times. V usage is TRBV20-1 and J usage is TRBJ1-6, with D hard to call. With 3 bases removed from V and 7 bases from J, the gap between germline ends came to 4 bases. This CDR3 region has 11 residues. CDR1 is DFQATT and CDR2 is SNEGSKA in the germline V gene (reference sequence). CDR3 nucleotides: TGCAGTGCTAGGGGAAATTCACCCCTCCACTTT. Its protein product is CSARGNSPLHF.

About this clonotype: A read error is possible here, since a much larger clone lies one base away. The chain couples TRBV7-9 to TRBJ2-5; D remains unclear. The CDR3 length is 11 residues. V was pared by 2 bases and J by 5 bases, with 3 bases between. Germline lookup yields CDR1 SEHNR and CDR2 FQNEAQ (reference sequence). The CDR3 reads CASSLPETQYF. CDR3 DNA: TGTGCCAGCAGCTTACCGGAGACCCAGTACTTC.

This clonotype was recorded at least ten times. The chain has TRBV9 and TRBJ2-3; possibly TRBD1 or TRBD2 for D (5 bases each). The V and J ends lost 2 bases and 2 bases respectively, with 12 bases between them. Germline-derived CDR1 and CDR2 are SGDLS and YYNGEE. The CDR3 runs 15 residues. The CDR3 DNA reads TGTGCCAGCAGCGTCTCCGGGGCTTACACAGATACGCAGTATTTT. Its translation: CASSVSGAYTDTQYF. The whole variable domain, filled in from reference TRBV9 and TRBJ2-3, reads DSGVTQTPKHLITATGQRVTLRCSPRSGDLSVYWYQQSLDQGLQFLIQYYNGEERAKGNILERFSAQQFPDLHSELNLSSLELGDSALYFCASSVSGAYTDTQYFGPGTRLTVL.

The chain has TRBV20-1 and TRBJ2-5, with 9 bases that match TRBD1. Germline V gene lookup returns CDR1 DFQATT and CDR2 SNEGSKA (reference sequence). Trimming cost V 3 bases and J 3 bases; bases outside gene matches: 5. This CDR3 contains 14 residues. The CDR3 nucleotides read TGCAGTGCTAGGTTCGGGACAGGGAAAGAGACCCAGTACTTC. Translating gives CSARFGTGKETQYF.

This clonotype has ten or more counts. The chain has TRBV6-1 and TRBJ2-3; TRBD2 aligns across 7 bases. The V segment lost 7 bases and the J segment 7 bases; nucleotides outside the gene matches: 11. The germline gives CDR1 MNHNS, CDR2 SASEGT. The CDR3 has 14 amino acids. The CDR3 protein is CASIDGGRAYTQYF. The CDR3 DNA is TGTGCCAGCATCGACGGGGGGAGGGCCTATACGCAGTATTTT.

This clonotype has a handful of counts. This CDR3 reads CASPGRTEAFF. The CDR3 coding sequence is TGTGCCAGCCCAGGGCGCACTGAAGCTTTCTTT. This chain uses TRBV6-5 with TRBJ1-1; possible D gene TRBD1, 5 bases. CDR1 and CDR2 from the germline V gene are MNHEY and SVGAGI. CDR3 length: 11 amino acids. Trimming cost V 8 bases and J 4 bases, with 8 bases left between them.

This clonotype was recorded at least ten times. V gene TRBV6-5 combines with J gene TRBJ2-7; a weak D match, TRBD2 (5 bases). In germline, CDR1 is MNHEY, CDR2 SVGAGI. The CDR3 loop spans 15 amino acids. Trimming removed 1 base at V and 2 bases at J, with 12 bases between. CDR3 nucleotides: TGTGCCAGCAGTTACTTTCTAGCCGGGCCCTACGAGCAGTACTTC. Translating gives CASSYFLAGPYEQYF.

Ten or more counts support this clonotype. The J gene is TRBJ1-1, the V gene TRBV12-3 or TRBV12-4; 9 nucleotides align to TRBD1. The V gene end was trimmed by 2 bases and the J gene end by 12 bases; junction bases not matched to a gene: 13. CDR3 length: 15 amino acids. CDR3 residues: CASSLTQTTGGGTFF. The CDR3, as DNA: TGTGCCAGCAGTTTAACCCAGACCACAGGGGGCGGGACTTTCTTT.

With regard to this clonotype: This clone may be a read error of a much larger clone one base away. The chain employs TRBV6-5 and TRBJ2-4, with a weak D call TRBD2 (5 bases). Germline V gene data show CDR1 as MNHEY and CDR2 as SVGAGI. The CDR3 totals 16 residues. The chain's CDR3 is CASSYSFNLAKTIQYF. For the CDR3, the DNA is TGTGCCAGCAGTTACTCGTTCAATCTAGCCAAAACCATTCAGTACTTC.

The rearrangement links TRBV5-1 to TRBJ2-1; D might be TRBD2 (6 bases). The CDR3 sequence is 13 residues long. Germline V gene data show CDR1 as SGHRS and CDR2 as YFSETQ. The V end lost 4 bases, the J end lost 2 bases, and 7 bases lay between the germline ends. CDR3 nucleotide sequence: TGCGCCAGCAGCCCGGGGGCCTACAATGAGCAGTTCTTC. Amino acid sequence: CASSPGAYNEQFF. Looking up the rest from reference TRBV5-1 and TRBJ2-1 gives the full variable domain: KAGVTQTPRYLIKTRGQQVTLSCSPISGHRSVSWYQQTPGQGLQFLFEYFSETQRNKGNFPGRFSGRQFSNSRSEMNVSTLELGDSALYLCASSPGAYNEQFFGPGTRLTVL.

This clonotype was recorded at least ten times. The CDR3 region has the DNA TGTGCCAGCAGCTCCGATGCCGGCGCGAGCGATACGCAGTATTTT. This encodes CASSSDAGASDTQYF. The chain employs TRBV7-8 and TRBJ2-3; no firm D call. The CDR3 is 15 amino acids. V was clipped by 4 bases and J by 6 bases, with 17 bases between them. Germline V CDR1 and CDR2: SGHVS, FQNEAQ.

This clonotype has at least ten counts. This rearrangement joins TRBV27 to TRBJ2-1, with a weak D call TRBD2 (6 bases). In germline, CDR1 is MNHEY, CDR2 SMNVEV (reference sequence). The ends were cut back, 8 bases at V and 9 bases at J, with 17 bases in the middle. This CDR3 is built from 13 residues. The CDR3 is CASRDWQTSEQFF. The DNA of the CDR3 is TGTGCCAGCCGGGACTGGCAAACCAGTGAGCAGTTCTTC.

This clonotype was picked up a small number of times. The chain joins TRBV5-1 to TRBJ2-1; TRBD2 matches 12 bases. Germline values: CDR1 SGHRS, CDR2 YFSETQ. The CDR3 length is 15 residues. After removal of 4 bases from V and 6 bases from J, the junction contained 5 bases not matched to a gene. In DNA form, the CDR3 reads TGCGCCAGCAGCAAAGGACTAGCGGGGATCAATGAGCAGTTCTTC. It yields the protein CASSKGLAGINEQFF.

The sample holds many counts of this clonotype. The chain joins TRBV9 to TRBJ2-3; tentative D call: TRBD1 (5 bases). In germline, CDR1 is SGDLS, CDR2 YYNGEE. V lost 0 bases, J lost 1 base, and 9 bases lay in between. The CDR3 runs to 15 residues. CDR3 loop: CASSVAIGGTDTQYF. The CDR3 nucleotides read TGTGCCAGCAGCGTAGCCATAGGGGGCACAGATACGCAGTATTTT.

This clonotype has ten or more counts. The chain couples TRBV7-9 to TRBJ2-6, with 10 bases fitting TRBD1. Per the germline V gene, CDR1 is SEHNR and CDR2 is FQNEAQ (reference sequence). The CDR3 covers 17 residues. The V gene end was trimmed by 5 bases and the J gene end by 3 bases; junction bases not matched to a gene: 7. The CDR3 reads CASSLGQGELGANVLTF. CDR3 in DNA: TGTGCCAGCAGCCTAGGACAGGGGGAACTTGGGGCCAACGTCCTGACTTTC. The full variable domain, its missing parts supplied by reference TRBV7-9 and TRBJ2-6, is DTGVSQNPRHKITKRGQNVTFRCDPISEHNRLYWYRQTLGQGPEFLTYFQNEAQLEKSRLLSDRFSAERPKGSFSTLEIQRTEQGDSAMYLCASSLGQGELGANVLTFGAGSRLTVL.

About this clonotype itself: One base away lies a much larger clone, so this may be a sequencing read error. The V and J genes are TRBV6-5 and TRBJ2-5; D is unclear. The CDR3 runs 14 residues. Germline V CDR1 and CDR2: MNHEY, SVGAGI. The CDR3 loop reads CANSYRYRWETQYF. CDR3 nucleotides: TGTGCCAACAGTTACCGGTACCGGTGGGAGACCCAGTACTTC.

This clonotype was observed at least ten times. The chain recombines TRBV2 with TRBJ2-2, with D tentatively TRBD2 (7 bases). The V and J ends lost 4 bases and 5 bases respectively, with 14 bases between them. Germline assignment: CDR1 SNHLY and CDR2 FYNNEI. The CDR3 has 15 amino acids. This chain's CDR3 is CASSVSGRGTGELFF. For the CDR3, the DNA is TGTGCCAGCAGTGTGAGTGGGAGGGGGACCGGGGAGCTGTTTTTT.

This clonotype was picked up many times. The rearrangement uses TRBV10-3 and TRBJ2-1, with 8 bases aligning to TRBD2. V shed 8 bases and J 5 bases; nucleotides not matched to a gene: 8. This CDR3 region has 14 residues. Germline V gene data show CDR1 as ENHRY and CDR2 as SYGVKD. The CDR3 DNA is TGTGCCATCGGGCGGGAGGCCCAGCACAATGAGCAGTTCTTC. Translated, it gives CAIGREAQHNEQFF.

This clonotype was counted a few times. The chain links TRBV7-9 to TRBJ2-7; no definite D call. This CDR3 contains 14 residues. In germline, CDR1 is SEHNR, CDR2 FQNEAQ (reference sequence). Trimming stripped 3 bases from V and 2 bases from J, with 11 bases between. Here the CDR3 reads CASSFVQFPYEQYF. The CDR3 coding sequence is TGTGCCAGCAGCTTTGTCCAGTTTCCCTACGAGCAGTACTTC.

This clonotype has ten or more counts. The chain combines TRBV12-3 or TRBV12-4 with TRBJ1-2; the D is unclear. Trimming left V 5 bases short and J 4 bases short, with 14 bases between. CDR3 length: 14 amino acids. The DNA of the CDR3 is TGTGCCAGCAGTGCCCTAGTGGAAAGCTATGGCTACACCTTC. It specifies CASSALVESYGYTF.

This clonotype has more than one count but fewer than ten. The chain employs TRBV5-1 and TRBJ2-3, with 8 bases fitting TRBD1. Losses at the gene ends were 0 bases for V and 5 bases for J; bases not matched to a gene: 2. The CDR3 totals 14 residues. From germline, CDR1 is SGHRS and CDR2 YFSETQ. Written as DNA, the CDR3 is TGCGCCAGCAGCTTGGGGACAGGGAGAGATACGCAGTATTTT. Translated, it gives CASSLGTGRDTQYF.

This clonotype was recorded many times. This chain uses TRBV7-2 with TRBJ1-4, with a possible D match to TRBD1 (5 bases). The V end was cut by 1 base, the J end by 8 bases, with 8 bases between. There are 13 residues in the CDR3. Germline V gives CDR1 SGHTA, CDR2 FQGNSA. The CDR3 here is CASSLGGREKLFF. Written as DNA, the CDR3 is TGTGCCAGCAGCTTAGGGGGACGGGAAAAACTGTTTTTT. Full variable domain (rest looked up from reference TRBV7-2 and TRBJ1-4): GAGVSQSPSNKVTEKGKDVELRCDPISGHTALYWYRQSLGQGLEFLIYFQGNSAPDKSGLPSDRFSAERTGGSVSTLTIQRTQQEDSAVYLCASSLGGREKLFFGSGTQLSVL.

The chain has TRBV18 and TRBJ1-3; D is uncertain. Germline CDR1 and CDR2: KGHSH and LQKENI. V gave up 2 bases and J gave up 0 bases, with 17 bases separating them. This CDR3 spans 18 amino acids. DNA for the CDR3: TGTGCCAGCTCACCAAATCGTCCGGGTTCTCACTCTGGAAACACCATATATTTT. It yields the protein CASSPNRPGSHSGNTIYF.

Details on this clonotype: This may come from a read error, since a much larger clone is one base off. DNA of the CDR3: TGCGCCAGCAGCCCGGTACTAGCGGGAGAGGAGTACTTC. Protein product: CASSPVLAGEEYF. The rearrangement uses TRBV5-1 and TRBJ2-7, with TRBD2 matching 11 bases. The CDR3 sequence is 13 residues long. Germline lookup yields CDR1 SGHRS and CDR2 YFSETQ. V trimming: 4 bases; J trimming: 11 bases; junction bases outside the gene matches: 8.

This clonotype occurred a few times. The chain links TRBV6-5 to TRBJ1-3; the D is unclear. The V gene's germline CDR1 is MNHEY and CDR2 SVGAGI. Deletions cut 8 bases from V and 7 bases from J, with 18 bases between. The CDR3 extends over 14 amino acids. This CDR3 reads CASGTGPRRNTIYF. CDR3 nucleotides: TGTGCCAGCGGAACGGGTCCAAGAAGGAACACCATATATTTT.

In its sample, this clonotype was seen a few times. V gene TRBV18 combines with J gene TRBJ2-7; the D gene could be TRBD1 or TRBD2 (5 bases each). This CDR3 has 14 amino acids. Looked up from germline, CDR1 is KGHSH and CDR2 is LQKENI. V was pared by 1 base and J by 1 base, with 8 bases between. The CDR3 is CASSPRDGSYEQYF. CDR3 DNA sequence: TGTGCCAGCTCACCACGGGACGGATCCTACGAGCAGTACTTC. The complete variable domain, with remaining parts taken from reference TRBV18 and TRBJ2-7, reads NAGVMQNPRHLVRRRGQEARLRCSPMKGHSHVYWYRQLPEEGLKFMVYLQKENIIDESGMPKERFSAEFPKEGPSILRIQQVVRGDSAAYFCASSPRDGSYEQYFGPGTRLTVT.

The chain recombines TRBV24-1 with TRBJ2-3; D unclear. Looked up from germline, CDR1 is KGHDR and CDR2 is SFDVKD. V was pared by 6 bases and J by 2 bases, with 8 bases between. The CDR3 is 13 amino acids. The CDR3 nucleotides read TGTGCCACCAGTCCTACAGACACAGATACGCAGTATTTT. Amino acids: CATSPTDTDTQYF.